This T cell receptor (beta chain) was recovered during a study of T cells in localized non-small cell lung cancer. Generated by immunoSEQ multiplex PCR, the TCRdb table keeps only in-frame clones and is missing some. The sample records around 25,000 clones, approximately 86% being singletons. The germline V gene has CDR1 MNHEY and CDR2 SVGAGI. The V and J ends lost 6 bases and 3 bases respectively, with 15 bases between them. This CDR3 has 14 amino acids. The J gene is TRBJ2-7, the V gene TRBV6-5; D is undetermined. The clonotype was recovered from a female donor over 55 with stage I lung adenocarcinoma. Source: peripheral blood, taken before any cancer treatment. The CDR3 region is CASSLGRWVYEQYF. The CDR3 DNA reads TGTGCCAGCAGCCTCGGACGTTGGGTCTACGAGCAGTACTTC.